This TCR beta chain was profiled in a study of T cell responses to AZD1222 COVID-19 vaccine. On the study more broadly: Investigators merged groups given second doses at roughly 4 or roughly 12 weeks.

Points from the study as a whole: Among vaccine-associated CD4 TCRs, coverage spanned spike, with dominance at 160-218 and 743-854. The study sampled repertoires only after the peak T cell response.

TCRdb's copy holds only in-frame clones and misses some; the assay was immunoSEQ multiplex PCR. This table has about 87,000 clones, roughly 88% appearing once. About this clone itself: What it recognizes is unknown.

The V gene's germline CDR1 is MDHEN and CDR2 SYDVKM. With 5 bases removed from V and 3 bases from J, the gap between germline ends came to 10 bases. CDR3 length: 14 residues. This receptor was identified in an adult in good health. The sequences come from peripheral blood, collected on day 0 of AZD1222 vaccination. The chain joins TRBV28 to TRBJ2-2; D is unresolved. The CDR3 DNA is TGTGCCAGCAGTCCCTACTCAGACACCGGGGAGCTGTTTTTT. Amino acid sequence: CASSPYSDTGELFF.